This TCR beta chain was captured in a study of cytomegalovirus exposure and HLA in healthy donors. Whole-study findings and limits: Rates of TCR association differed by HLA locus in a later analysis, with DRB1 highest and HLA-C lowest.

A note on this clone: Antigen unknown.

The primer mix had 60 Vbeta and 13 Jbeta primers. Generated by immunoSEQ multiplex PCR, the TCRdb table keeps only in-frame clones and is missing some. The table lists some 140,000 clones, over 60% of them singletons. V trimming: 6 bases; J trimming: 1 base; junction bases outside the gene matches: 5. The CDR3 runs 14 residues. Germline V CDR1 and CDR2: MDHEN, SYDVKM. Input material: PBMCs. This sequence originates from a young man in good health and CMV-seronegative. The rearrangement joins TRBV28 to TRBJ1-1; TRBD1 matches 7 bases. DNA of the CDR3: TGTGCCAGCAGCCGTCGGACAGGGAACACTGAAGCTTTCTTT. It translates to CASSRRTGNTEAFF.